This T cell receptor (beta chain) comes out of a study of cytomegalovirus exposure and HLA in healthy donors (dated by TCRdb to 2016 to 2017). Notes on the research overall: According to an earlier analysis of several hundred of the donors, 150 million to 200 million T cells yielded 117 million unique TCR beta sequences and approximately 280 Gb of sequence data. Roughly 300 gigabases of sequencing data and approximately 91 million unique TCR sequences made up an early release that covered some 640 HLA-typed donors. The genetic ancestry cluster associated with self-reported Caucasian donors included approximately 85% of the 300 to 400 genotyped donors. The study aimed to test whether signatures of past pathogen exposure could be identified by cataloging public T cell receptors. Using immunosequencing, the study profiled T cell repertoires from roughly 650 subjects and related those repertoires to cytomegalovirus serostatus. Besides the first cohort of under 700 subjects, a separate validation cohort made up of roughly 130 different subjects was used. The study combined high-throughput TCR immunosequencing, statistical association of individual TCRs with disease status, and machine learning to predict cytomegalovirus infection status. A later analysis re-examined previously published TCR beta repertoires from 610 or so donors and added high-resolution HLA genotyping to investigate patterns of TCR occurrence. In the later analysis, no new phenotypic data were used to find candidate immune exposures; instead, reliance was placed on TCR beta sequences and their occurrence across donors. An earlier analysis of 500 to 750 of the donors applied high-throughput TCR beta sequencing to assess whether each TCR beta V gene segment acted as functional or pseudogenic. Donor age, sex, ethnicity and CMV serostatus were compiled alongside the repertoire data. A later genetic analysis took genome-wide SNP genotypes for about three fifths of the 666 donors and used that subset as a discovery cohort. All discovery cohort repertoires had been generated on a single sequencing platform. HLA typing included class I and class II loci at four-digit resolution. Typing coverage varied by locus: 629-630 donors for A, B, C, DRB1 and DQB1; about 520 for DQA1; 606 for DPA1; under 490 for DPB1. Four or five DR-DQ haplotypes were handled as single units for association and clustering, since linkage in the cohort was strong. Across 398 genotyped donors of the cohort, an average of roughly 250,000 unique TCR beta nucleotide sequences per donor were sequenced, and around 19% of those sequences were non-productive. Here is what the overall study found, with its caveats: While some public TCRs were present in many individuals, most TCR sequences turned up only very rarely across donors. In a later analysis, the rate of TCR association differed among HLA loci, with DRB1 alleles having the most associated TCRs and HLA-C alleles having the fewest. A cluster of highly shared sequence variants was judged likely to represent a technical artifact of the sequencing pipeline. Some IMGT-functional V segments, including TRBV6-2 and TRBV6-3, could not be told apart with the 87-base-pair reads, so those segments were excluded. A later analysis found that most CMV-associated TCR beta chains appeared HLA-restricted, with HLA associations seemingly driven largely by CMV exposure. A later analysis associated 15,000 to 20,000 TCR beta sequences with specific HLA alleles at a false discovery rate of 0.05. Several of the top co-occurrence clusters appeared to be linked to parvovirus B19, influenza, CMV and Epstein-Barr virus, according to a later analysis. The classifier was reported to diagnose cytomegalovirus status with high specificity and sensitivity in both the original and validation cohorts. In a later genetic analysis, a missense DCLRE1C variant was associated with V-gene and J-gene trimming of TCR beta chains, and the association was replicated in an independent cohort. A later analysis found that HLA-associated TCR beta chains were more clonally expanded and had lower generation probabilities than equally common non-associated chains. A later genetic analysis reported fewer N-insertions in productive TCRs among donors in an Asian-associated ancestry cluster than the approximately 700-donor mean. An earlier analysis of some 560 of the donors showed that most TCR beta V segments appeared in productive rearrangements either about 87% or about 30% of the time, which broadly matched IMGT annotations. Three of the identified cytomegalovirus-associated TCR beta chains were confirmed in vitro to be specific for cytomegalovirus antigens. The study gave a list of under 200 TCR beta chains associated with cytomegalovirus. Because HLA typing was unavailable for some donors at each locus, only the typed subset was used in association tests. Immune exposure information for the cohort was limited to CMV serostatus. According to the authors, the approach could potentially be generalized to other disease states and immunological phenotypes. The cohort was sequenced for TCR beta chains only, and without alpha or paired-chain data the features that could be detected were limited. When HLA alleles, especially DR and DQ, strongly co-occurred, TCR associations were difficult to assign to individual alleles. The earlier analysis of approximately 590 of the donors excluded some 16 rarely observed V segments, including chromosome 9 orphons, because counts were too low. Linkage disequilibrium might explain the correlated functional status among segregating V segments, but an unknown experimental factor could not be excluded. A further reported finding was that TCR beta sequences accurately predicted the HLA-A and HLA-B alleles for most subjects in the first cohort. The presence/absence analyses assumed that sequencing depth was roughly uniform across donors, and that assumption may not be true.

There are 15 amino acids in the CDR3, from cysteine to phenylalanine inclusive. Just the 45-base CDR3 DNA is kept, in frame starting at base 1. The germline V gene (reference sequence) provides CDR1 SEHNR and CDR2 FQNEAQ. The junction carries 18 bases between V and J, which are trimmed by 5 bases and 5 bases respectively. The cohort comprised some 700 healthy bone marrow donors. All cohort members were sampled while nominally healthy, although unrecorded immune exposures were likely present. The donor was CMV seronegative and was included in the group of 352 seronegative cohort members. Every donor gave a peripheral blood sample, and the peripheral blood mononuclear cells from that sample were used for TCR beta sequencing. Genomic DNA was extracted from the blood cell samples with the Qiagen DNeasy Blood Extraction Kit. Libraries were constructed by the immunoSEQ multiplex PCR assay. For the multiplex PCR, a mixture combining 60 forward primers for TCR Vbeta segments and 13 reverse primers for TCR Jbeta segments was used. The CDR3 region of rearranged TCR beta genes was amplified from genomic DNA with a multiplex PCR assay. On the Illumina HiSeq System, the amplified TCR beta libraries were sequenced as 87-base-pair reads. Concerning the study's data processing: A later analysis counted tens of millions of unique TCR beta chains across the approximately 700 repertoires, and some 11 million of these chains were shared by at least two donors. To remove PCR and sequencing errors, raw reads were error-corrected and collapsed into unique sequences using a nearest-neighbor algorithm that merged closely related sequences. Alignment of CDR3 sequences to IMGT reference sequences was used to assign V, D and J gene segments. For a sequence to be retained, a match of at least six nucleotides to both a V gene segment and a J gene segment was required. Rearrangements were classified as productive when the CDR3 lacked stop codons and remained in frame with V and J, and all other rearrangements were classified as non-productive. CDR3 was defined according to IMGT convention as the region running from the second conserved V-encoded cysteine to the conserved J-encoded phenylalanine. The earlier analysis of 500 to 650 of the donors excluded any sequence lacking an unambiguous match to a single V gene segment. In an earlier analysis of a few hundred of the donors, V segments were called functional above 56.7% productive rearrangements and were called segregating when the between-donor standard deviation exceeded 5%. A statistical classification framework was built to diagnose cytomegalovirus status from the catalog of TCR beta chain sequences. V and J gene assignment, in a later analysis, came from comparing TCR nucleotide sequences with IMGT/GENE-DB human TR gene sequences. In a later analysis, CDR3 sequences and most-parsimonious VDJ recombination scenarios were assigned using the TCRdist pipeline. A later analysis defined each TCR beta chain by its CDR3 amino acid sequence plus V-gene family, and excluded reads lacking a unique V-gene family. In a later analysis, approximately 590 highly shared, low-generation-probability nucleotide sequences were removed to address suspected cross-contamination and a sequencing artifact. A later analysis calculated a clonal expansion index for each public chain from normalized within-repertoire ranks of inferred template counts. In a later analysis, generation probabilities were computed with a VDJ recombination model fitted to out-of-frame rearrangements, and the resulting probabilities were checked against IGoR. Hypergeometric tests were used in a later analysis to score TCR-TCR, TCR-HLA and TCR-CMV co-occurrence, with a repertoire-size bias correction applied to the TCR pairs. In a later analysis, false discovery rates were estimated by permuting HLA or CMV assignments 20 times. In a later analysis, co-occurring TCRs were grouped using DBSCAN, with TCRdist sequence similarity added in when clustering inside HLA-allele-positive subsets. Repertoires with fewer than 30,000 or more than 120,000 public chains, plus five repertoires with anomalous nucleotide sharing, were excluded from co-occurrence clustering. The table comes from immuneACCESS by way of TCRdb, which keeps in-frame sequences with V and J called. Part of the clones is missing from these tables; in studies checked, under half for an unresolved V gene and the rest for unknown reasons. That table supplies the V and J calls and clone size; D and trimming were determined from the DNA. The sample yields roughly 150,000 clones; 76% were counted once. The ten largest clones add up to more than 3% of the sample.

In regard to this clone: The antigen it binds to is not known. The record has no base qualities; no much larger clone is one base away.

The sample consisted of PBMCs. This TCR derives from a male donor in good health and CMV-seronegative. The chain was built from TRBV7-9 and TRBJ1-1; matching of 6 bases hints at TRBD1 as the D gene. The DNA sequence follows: TGTGCCAGCAGCCCCCGGGCAGGGGAGGGGACTGAAGCTTTCTTT. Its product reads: CASSPRAGEGTEAFF.